Listed below are T cell receptor beta chains from one sample, sequenced in a study of T cells in Graves' hyperthyroidism and ophthalmopathy. TCRdb analysed the multiplex PCR reads with MiXCR anew, one entry per CDR3 protein. The sample records under 550,000 distinct CDR3 sequences, 15% to 20% being singletons. Material for sequencing was blood. All receptors come from a man aged 40-49 years with Graves' ophthalmopathy. Each CDR3 is given with its conserved first and last residue.

V | CDR3
TRBV5-1 | CASSLARASGNTIYF
TRBV7-2 | CASSPPNGGEKLFF
TRBV30 | CAWRRDYGYTF
TRBV11-2 | CASSLEGSAREQYF
TRBV6-2/TRBV6-3 | CASSFLAGRTDTQYF
TRBV27 | CASSLRYPARALEKLFF
TRBV24-1 | CATSVSRDRKIEQFF
TRBV27 | CASRPTGHYEQYF
TRBV20-1 | CSATGGTAYLYGYTF
TRBV3-1 | CASRSGHSYEQYF
TRBV10-3 | CAISAAAGEGRGAYEQYF
TRBV14 | CASSQKKRGPAFF
TRBV6-2/TRBV6-3 | CASSPALTAYEQYF
TRBV7-3 | CASSVESGGFYNEQFF
TRBV7-2 | CASSRGTRDRETQYF
TRBV28 | CASSLVRETQYF
TRBV19 | CASSIQGIDYGYTF
TRBV6-1 | CASSSPRESLTYEQYF
TRBV2 | CASSSEGAGTEAFF
TRBV28 | CASTTSSPGANVLTF
TRBV3-1 | CASSPKLDSPLHF
TRBV20-1 | CSARVKTSFVQETQYF
TRBV12-3/TRBV12-4 | CASSPGVTNEKLFF
TRBV5-6 | CASSLAHRGGPYNEQFF
TRBV5-5 | CASSPPPVGLGTQYF
TRBV9 | CASSVAHSGGDQETQYF
TRBV12-3/TRBV12-4 | CASTTRGGELFF
TRBV19 | CASSIARQATLFF
TRBV7-2 | CASSPMGLAGGDTQYF
TRBV29-1 | CSVGGGNQPQHF
TRBV11-2 | CASSYRGRSQPQHF
TRBV4-1 | CASSQAGTGGAVQYF
TRBV6-2/TRBV6-3 | CASREGATTSDTQYF